This T cell receptor beta chain appears in the sequencing data of a study of cytomegalovirus exposure and HLA in healthy donors. Study conclusions and caveats: On later analysis, the bulk of CMV-associated TCR beta chains appeared to be HLA-restricted.

The V and J ends lost 4 bases and 2 bases, in that order; junction bases with no gene match: 4. The CDR3 has 15 amino acids. CDR1 LNHDA and CDR2 SQIVND come from the germline V gene (reference sequence). A multiplex PCR was run with 60 Vbeta primers and 13 Jbeta primers. In the source study's methods: In a later analysis, of around 85 million unique beta chains, about 10 million appeared in at least two donors. Clones were sequenced by immunoSEQ multiplex PCR, and TCRdb holds only the in-frame ones, with some missing. That table is the source of V, J and clone size, and D and trimming were worked out from the DNA. The sample carries roughly 160,000 clones, roughly four fifths recorded once. Remarks on this clone: Its specificity is not known.

The rearrangement links TRBV19 to TRBJ2-2; TRBD2 aligns across 7 bases. This clonotype originated in a man aged 50-59 years in good health and CMV-seropositive. Specimen: PBMCs. DNA for the CDR3: TGTGCCAGTAGTAAGGCTAGCGGAAACACCGGGGAGCTGTTTTTT. It codes for CASSKASGNTGELFF.